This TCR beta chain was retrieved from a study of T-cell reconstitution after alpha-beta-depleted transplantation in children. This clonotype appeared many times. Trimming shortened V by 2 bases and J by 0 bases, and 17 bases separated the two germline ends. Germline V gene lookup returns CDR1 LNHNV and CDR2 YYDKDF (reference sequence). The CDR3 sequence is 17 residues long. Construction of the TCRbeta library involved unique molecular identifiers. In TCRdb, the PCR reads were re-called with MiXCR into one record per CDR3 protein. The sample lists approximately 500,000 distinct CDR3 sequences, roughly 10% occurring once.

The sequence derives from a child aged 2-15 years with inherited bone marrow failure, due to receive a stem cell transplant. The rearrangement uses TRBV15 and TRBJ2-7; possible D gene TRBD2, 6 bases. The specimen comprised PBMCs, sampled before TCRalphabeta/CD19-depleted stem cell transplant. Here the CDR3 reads CATSRYSGQGSSYEQYF. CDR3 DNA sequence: TGTGCCACCAGCAGATACAGCGGGCAGGGCAGCTCCTACGAGCAGTACTTC.